This T cell receptor (beta chain) was sequenced during a study of cytomegalovirus exposure and HLA in healthy donors. Study outcomes and limitations: Presence/absence analyses rested on an assumption that sequencing depth was roughly uniform across donors.

Notes on this clone: Its cognate antigen is unknown.

CDR1 is SNHLY, CDR2 FYNNEI, per germline. This CDR3 is built from 15 residues. V lost 4 bases, J lost 5 bases, and 8 bases stayed unmatched. The PCR employed 60 Vbeta primers together with 13 Jbeta primers. Profiled with immunoSEQ multiplex PCR; TCRdb holds only in-frame clones, not every one. Among hundreds of thousands of clones listed, around 90% were seen once. Though nominally healthy at sampling, donors likely had unrecorded immune exposures. The sequenced sample was PBMCs. V is TRBV2 and J is TRBJ2-7, with 10 bases identical to TRBD2. This receptor was identified in a young woman in good health and CMV-seronegative. CDR3 DNA sequence: TGTGCCAGCAGTGGTCTAGCGGGAGAGCCGGACGAGCAGTACTTC. This sequence encodes CASSGLAGEPDEQYF.